A single sample is the source of the 14 T cell receptor beta chains below, sequenced in a study of shared clonotypes between healthy human individuals. Sequencing used immunoSEQ multiplex PCR; TCRdb keeps in-frame clones, though not all of them. The sample has about 2 million clones, about 95% seen once. CD8 cells classed as naive were CD45RO-negative and positively selected for CCR7, excluding terminally differentiated effector memory CD45RA+ cells. Sequencing was performed on naive CD8+ T cells sorted from blood. The receptor set was obtained from a man between 18 and 29 years old in good health.

This clone appeared once. The V call is TRBV13, the J call TRBJ2-7; no clear D. From germline, CDR1 is PRHDT and CDR2 FYEKMQ (reference sequence). V was pared by 1 base and J by 6 bases, with 10 bases between. The CDR3 length is 13 residues. CDR3 region: CASSLEREAEQYF. The CDR3 DNA reads TGTGCCAGCAGCTTAGAACGAGAGGCCGAGCAGTACTTC.

A note on this clone: This CDR3 is also generated by other DNA sequences in the sample. V usage is TRBV5-6 and J usage is TRBJ2-7; D remains ambiguous. V lost 2 bases and J lost 0, with 6 bases in between. There are 13 residues in the CDR3. Germline assignment: CDR1 SGHDT and CDR2 YYEEEE. CDR3 sequence: CASSFGTSYEQYF. The CDR3 DNA reads as TGTGCCAGCAGCTTTGGCACCTCCTACGAGCAGTACTTC.

The chain has TRBV2 and TRBJ2-7; tentatively, D is TRBD2 (5 bases). The CDR3 is 12 amino acids. V was shortened by 8 bases and J by 3 bases, with 11 bases between the two germline ends. Germline V gene data show CDR1 as SNHLY and CDR2 as FYNNEI. CDR3 bases: TGTGCCAGCCACTGGGAGAGCTACGAGCAGTACTTC. It encodes CASHWESYEQYF.

The V gene is TRBV4-3, the J gene TRBJ2-3; D not certain. Germline V gene sequence: CDR1 LGHNA, CDR2 YSLEER. Between the trimmed V and J ends, which lost 0 bases and 0 bases, there was a span of 7 bases. The CDR3 covers 15 residues. The CDR3 region is CASSQDRISTDTQYF. Written as DNA, the CDR3 is TGCGCCAGCAGCCAAGATCGGATTAGCACAGATACGCAGTATTTT.

This clone was seen only once. This sample includes further DNA sequences coding for the same CDR3. The chain carries TRBV4-1 and TRBJ2-7, with D possibly TRBD2 on 6 matching bases. The CDR3 is 16 residues long. Germline CDR1 and CDR2: MGHRA and YSYEKL. The V end was cut by 0 bases, the J end by 0 bases, with 12 bases between. The CDR3 nucleotides read TGCGCCAGCAGCCAAGATTCGGGAGCCGGCTCCTACGAGCAGTACTTC. Translating gives CASSQDSGAGSYEQYF.

V and J are TRBV14 and TRBJ1-2, with D perhaps TRBD1 (5 bases). Germline CDR1 is SGHDN and CDR2 is FVKESK. This CDR3 comprises 14 residues. The V end lost 4 bases, the J end lost 7 bases, and 16 bases lay between the germline ends. DNA for the CDR3: TGTGCCAGCAGCCCCATCCCTGGGGCGGGTGGCTACACCTTC. Its translation: CASSPIPGAGGYTF.

The J gene is TRBJ2-5, the V gene TRBV6-1; 12 positions match TRBD2. This CDR3 spans 16 amino acids. CDR1 is MNHNS, CDR2 SASEGT, per germline. Trimming removed 4 bases from V and 2 bases from J; junction bases left unmatched: 5. CDR3 DNA: TGTGCCAGCAGTGGTCGACTAGCGGGGGTTCAAGAGACCCAGTACTTC. Translating gives CASSGRLAGVQETQYF.

This clone was found once. Other nucleotide sequences from this sample produce the same CDR3. J is TRBJ2-7 and V is TRBV27, with a weak D call TRBD1 (5 bases). Per germline, CDR1 MNHEY and CDR2 SMNVEV (reference sequence). This CDR3 comprises 12 residues. Trimming stripped 6 bases from V and 4 bases from J, with 10 bases between. CDR3 bases: TGTGCCAGCAGCCAGGGTGGTTACGAGCAGTACTTC. Residues: CASSQGGYEQYF.

The CDR3 DNA reads TGTGCCAGCAGTGAGGCATTTTCCTACAATGAGCAGTTCTTC. It is translated as CASSEAFSYNEQFF. The chain uses TRBV6-1 and TRBJ2-1, with D unclear. V was shortened by 3 bases and J by 1 base, with 7 bases between the two germline ends. Germline V gene lookup returns CDR1 MNHNS and CDR2 SASEGT. The CDR3 covers 14 residues.

This clone was detected once. In DNA, the CDR3 is TGTGCCAGCAGGGGGCTAGGCAAGGCCGGGGAGCTGTTTTTT. It encodes CASRGLGKAGELFF. The chain has TRBV6-5 and TRBJ2-2; D may be TRBD1 (5 bases). The V gene lost 6 bases and the J gene lost 6 bases, with 14 bases spanning the gap. Per the germline V gene, CDR1 is MNHEY and CDR2 is SVGAGI. This CDR3 comprises 14 residues.

The chain combines TRBV5-8 with TRBJ1-2; a weak D match, TRBD1 (6 bases). This CDR3 comprises 11 residues. The V end lost 1 base, the J end lost 12 bases, and 10 bases lay between the germline ends. Per germline, CDR1 SGHTS and CDR2 YDEGEE. The CDR3 protein is CASSLPGENTF. In nucleotides, the CDR3 is TGTGCCAGCAGCTTGCCAGGGGAGAACACCTTC.

The genes are TRBV19 and TRBJ2-1; 14 nucleotides align to TRBD2. V lost 1 base, J lost 4 bases, and 3 bases stayed unmatched. Germline assignment: CDR1 LNHDA and CDR2 SQIVND (reference sequence). This CDR3 contains 17 residues. CDR3: CASSIGGLAGEYNEQFF. The CDR3 DNA sequence: TGTGCCAGTAGTATAGGGGGACTAGCGGGGGAATACAATGAGCAGTTCTTC.

This chain joins TRBV6-1 and TRBJ2-7; D is undetermined. Germline CDR1 is MNHNS and CDR2 is SASEGT. This CDR3 region has 16 residues. Trimming pared 2 bases from V and 0 bases from J, leaving 14 bases between. The CDR3 DNA sequence: TGTGCCAGCAGTGAAAACAAGGGTTGGCCCTCCTACGAGCAGTACTTC. It translates to CASSENKGWPSYEQYF.

Concerning this clone: At the DNA level, this CDR3 is encoded by other sequences in the same sample as well. The genes are TRBV27 and TRBJ1-2, with D possibly TRBD1 on 5 matching bases. From germline, CDR1 is MNHEY and CDR2 SMNVEV (reference sequence). Trimming stripped 5 bases from V and 2 bases from J, with 9 bases between. CDR3 length: 13 residues. Here the CDR3 DNA reads TGTGCCAGCAGTATAGACAGAAACTATGGCTACACCTTC. Translation: CASSIDRNYGYTF.